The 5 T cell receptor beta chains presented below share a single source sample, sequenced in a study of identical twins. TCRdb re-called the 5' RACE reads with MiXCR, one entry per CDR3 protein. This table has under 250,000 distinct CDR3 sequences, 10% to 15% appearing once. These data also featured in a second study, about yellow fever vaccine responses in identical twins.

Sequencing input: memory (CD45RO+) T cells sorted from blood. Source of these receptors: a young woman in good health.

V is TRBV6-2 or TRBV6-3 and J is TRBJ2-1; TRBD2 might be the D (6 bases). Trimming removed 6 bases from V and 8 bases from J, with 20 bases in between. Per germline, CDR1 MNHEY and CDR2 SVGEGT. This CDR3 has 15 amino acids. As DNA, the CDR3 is TGTGCCAGCAGCTTACGGGACTTGGTATATGATGAGCAGTTCTTC. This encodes CASSLRDLVYDEQFF.

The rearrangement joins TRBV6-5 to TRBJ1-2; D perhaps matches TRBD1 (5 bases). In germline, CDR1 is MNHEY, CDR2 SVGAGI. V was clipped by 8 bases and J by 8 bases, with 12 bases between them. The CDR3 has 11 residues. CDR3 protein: CASESGGGYTF. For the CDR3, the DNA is TGTGCCAGCGAAAGTGGGGGAGGCTACACCTTC.

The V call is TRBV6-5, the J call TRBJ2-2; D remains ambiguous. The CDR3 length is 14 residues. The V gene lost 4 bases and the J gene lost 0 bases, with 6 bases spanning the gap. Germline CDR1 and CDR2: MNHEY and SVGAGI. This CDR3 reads CASSSRPNTGELFF. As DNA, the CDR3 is TGTGCCAGCAGTTCGCGCCCGAACACCGGGGAGCTGTTTTTT.

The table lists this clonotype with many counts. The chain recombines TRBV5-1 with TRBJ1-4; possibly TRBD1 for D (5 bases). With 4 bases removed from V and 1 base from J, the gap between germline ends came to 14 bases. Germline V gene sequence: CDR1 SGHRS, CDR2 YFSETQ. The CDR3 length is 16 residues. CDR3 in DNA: TGCGCCAGCAGCCACTCACGCGACAGAACTAATGAAAAACTGTTTTTT. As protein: CASSHSRDRTNEKLFF. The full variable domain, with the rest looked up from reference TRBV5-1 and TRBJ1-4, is KAGVTQTPRYLIKTRGQQVTLSCSPISGHRSVSWYQQTPGQGLQFLFEYFSETQRNKGNFPGRFSGRQFSNSRSEMNVSTLELGDSALYLCASSHSRDRTNEKLFFGSGTQLSVL.

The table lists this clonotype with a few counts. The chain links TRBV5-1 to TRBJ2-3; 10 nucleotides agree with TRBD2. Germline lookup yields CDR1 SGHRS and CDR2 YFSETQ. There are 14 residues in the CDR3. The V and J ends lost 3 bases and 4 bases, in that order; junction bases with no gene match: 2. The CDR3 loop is CASSSSGSSDTQYF. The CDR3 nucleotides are TGCGCCAGCAGCTCTAGCGGGAGCTCAGATACGCAGTATTTT.